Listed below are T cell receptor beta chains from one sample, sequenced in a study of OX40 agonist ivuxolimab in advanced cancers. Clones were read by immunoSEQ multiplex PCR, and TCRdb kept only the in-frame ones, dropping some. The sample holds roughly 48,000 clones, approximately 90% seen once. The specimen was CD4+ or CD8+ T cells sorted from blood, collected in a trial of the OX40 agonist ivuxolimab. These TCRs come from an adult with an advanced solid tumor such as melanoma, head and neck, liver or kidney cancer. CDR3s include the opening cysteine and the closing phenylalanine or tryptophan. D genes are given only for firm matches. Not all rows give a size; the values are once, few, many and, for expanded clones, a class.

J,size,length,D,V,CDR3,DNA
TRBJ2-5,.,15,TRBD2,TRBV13,CASSLGGGPKETQYF,TGTGCCAGCAGCTTAGGGGGAGGGCCGAAAGAGACCCAGTACTTC
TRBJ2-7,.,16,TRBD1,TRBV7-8,CASSSLQGAPPWEQYF,TGTGCCAGCAGCAGCCTACAGGGGGCCCCCCCATGGGAGCAGTACTTC
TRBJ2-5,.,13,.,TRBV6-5,CASSPGVAETQYF,TGTGCCAGCAGCCCAGGGGTTGCGGAGACCCAGTACTTC
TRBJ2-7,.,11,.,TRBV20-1,CSATGSSEQYF,TGCAGTGCTACAGGGTCCTCCGAGCAGTACTTC
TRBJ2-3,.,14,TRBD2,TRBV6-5,CASSYVREADTQYF,TGTGCCAGCAGTTACGTCCGGGAGGCAGATACGCAGTATTTT
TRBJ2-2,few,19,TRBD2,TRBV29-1,CSVEWTSRKGRVETGELFF,TGCAGCGTTGAATGGACTAGCAGGAAGGGAAGAGTAGAGACCGGGGAGCTGTTTTTT
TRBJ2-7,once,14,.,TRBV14,CASSQRDPGSEQYF,TGTGCCAGCAGCCAAAGGGACCCCGGTAGCGAGCAGTACTTC
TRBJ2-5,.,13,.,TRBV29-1,CSVRGGISETQYF,TGCAGCGTCAGGGGGGGGATTTCGGAGACCCAGTACTTC
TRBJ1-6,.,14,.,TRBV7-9,CASGRALDNSPLHF,TGTGCCAGCGGGCGGGCACTCGATAATTCACCCCTCCACTTT
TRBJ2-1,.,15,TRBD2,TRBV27,CASTSGTSGRNEQFF,TGTGCCAGCACCTCTGGGACTAGCGGGAGAAATGAGCAGTTCTTC
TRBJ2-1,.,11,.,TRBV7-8,CASSSNNEQFF,TGTGCCAGCAGCTCCAACAATGAGCAGTTCTTC
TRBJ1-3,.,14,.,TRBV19,CASSIADSGNTIYF,TGTGCCAGTAGTATTGCGGACTCTGGAAACACCATATATTTT
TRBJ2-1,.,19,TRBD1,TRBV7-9,CASSPRGTGVNFLYNEQFF,TGTGCCAGCAGCCCGAGAGGGACAGGGGTAAATTTCCTTTACAATGAGCAGTTCTTC
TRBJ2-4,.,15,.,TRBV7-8,CASSHWRAQGDIQYF,TGTGCCAGCAGCCACTGGAGGGCGCAGGGCGACATTCAGTACTTC
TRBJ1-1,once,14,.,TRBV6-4,CASSSMAGSPEAFF,TGTGCCAGCAGCTCTATGGCAGGGTCCCCTGAAGCTTTCTTT
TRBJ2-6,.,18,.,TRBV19,CASSIGQDPLSGANVLTF,TGTGCCAGTAGTATAGGACAGGACCCCCTCTCTGGGGCCAACGTCCTGACTTTC
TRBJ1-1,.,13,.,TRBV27,CASSFQVNTEAFF,TGTGCCAGCAGTTTCCAGGTGAACACTGAAGCTTTCTTT
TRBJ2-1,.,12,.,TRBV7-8,CASSRGGDEQFF,TGTGCCAGCAGCAGAGGGGGTGACGAGCAGTTCTTC
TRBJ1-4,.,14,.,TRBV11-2,CASSFGGRWEKLFF,TGTGCCAGCAGCTTCGGGGGGCGATGGGAAAAACTGTTTTTT
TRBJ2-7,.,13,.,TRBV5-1,CASSLTGAYEQYF,TGCGCCAGCAGCTTGACCGGTGCCTACGAGCAGTACTTC
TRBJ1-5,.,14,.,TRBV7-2,CASSLITSNQPQHF,TGTGCCAGCAGCTTAATCACTAGCAATCAGCCCCAGCATTTT
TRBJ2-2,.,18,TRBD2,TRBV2,CASSGVLAGGANTGELFF,TGTGCCAGCAGTGGGGTCTTAGCGGGAGGGGCGAACACCGGGGAGCTGTTTTTT
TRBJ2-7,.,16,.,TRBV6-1,CASSEMDLGQVYEQYF,TGTGCCAGCAGTGAAATGGATTTGGGCCAGGTCTACGAGCAGTACTTC
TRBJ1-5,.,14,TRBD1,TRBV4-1,CASSPGTANQPQHF,TGCGCCAGCAGCCCCGGGACAGCTAATCAGCCCCAGCATTTT
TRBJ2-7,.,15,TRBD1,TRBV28,CASSDRTGGFYEQYF,TGTGCCAGCAGTGATAGGACAGGGGGCTTCTACGAGCAGTACTTC
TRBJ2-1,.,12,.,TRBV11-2,CASSLQGNEQFF,TGTGCCAGCAGCCTCCAGGGTAATGAGCAGTTCTTC
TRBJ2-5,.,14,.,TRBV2,CASYIQGRRETQYF,TGTGCCAGCTACATACAGGGCCGGCGGGAGACCCAGTACTTC
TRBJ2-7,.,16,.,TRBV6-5,CASSYPTRLGDYEQYF,TGTGCCAGCAGTTACCCCACCCGCCTTGGGGACTACGAGCAGTACTTC
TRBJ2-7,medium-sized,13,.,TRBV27,CASSPVSPYEQYF,TGTGCCAGCTCCCCAGTATCCCCCTACGAGCAGTACTTC